Below, 19 T cell receptor beta chains from the same sample are listed, as sequenced in a study of OX40 agonist ivuxolimab in advanced cancers. The library was produced with the immunoSEQ multiplex PCR assay. As stored in TCRdb, this immuneACCESS dataset retains in-frame rearrangements with V and J assigned. A fraction of the clones does not appear; measured against another copy, unresolved V genes explain less than half of the discrepancy, and the remainder lacks a known reason. The table for this sample lists around 62,000 clones; about 79% of them were counted only once. 1.5% to 2% of the sample is taken by the ten largest. This sample comprised CD4+ or CD8+ T cells sorted from blood, obtained in a trial of the OX40 agonist ivuxolimab. The receptors were sampled from an adult with an advanced solid tumor such as melanoma, head and neck, liver or kidney cancer.

V gene TRBV6-5 combines with J gene TRBJ2-5; 10 bases align to TRBD2. The V gene's germline CDR1 is MNHEY and CDR2 SVGAGI. With V trimmed by 6 bases and J by 1 base, 5 bases remained unmatched. The CDR3 runs 15 residues. The CDR3 DNA reads TGTGCCAGCAGCCTGGGACTAGCGTTCCAAGAGACCCAGTACTTC. This codes for CASSLGLAFQETQYF.

V and J are TRBV27 and TRBJ2-7; D remains ambiguous. Germline V gene sequence: CDR1 MNHEY, CDR2 SMNVEV (reference sequence). Trimming cost V 0 bases and J 2 bases, with 23 bases left between them. The CDR3 has 19 amino acids. This chain's CDR3 is CASSLSIGAGSADPYEQYF. For the CDR3, the DNA is TGTGCCAGCAGTTTATCGATAGGAGCTGGGTCCGCGGACCCCTACGAGCAGTACTTC.

This chain connects TRBV28 to TRBJ2-7, with D unclear. The CDR3 sequence is 13 residues long. The germline gives CDR1 MDHEN, CDR2 SYDVKM. Trimming cost V 2 bases and J 4 bases, with 9 bases left between them. CDR3 region: CASSLRRAYEQYF. The DNA for the CDR3 is TGTGCCAGCAGTTTACGCCGGGCATACGAGCAGTACTTC.

This clone was observed a few times. The chain recombines TRBV5-8 with TRBJ2-1, with 7 bases fitting TRBD1. This CDR3 is 16 amino acids long. J was trimmed by 4 bases and V by 1 base; bases with no gene match: 8. Germline CDR1 is SGHTS and CDR2 is YDEGEE. The CDR3 DNA reads as TGTGCCAGCAGCTTGTACCCGGGACAGTTTTACAATGAGCAGTTCTTC. Translating gives CASSLYPGQFYNEQFF.

This clone has a handful of counts. The chain links TRBV6-5 to TRBJ1-5; tentative D call: TRBD1 (5 bases). In germline, CDR1 is MNHEY, CDR2 SVGAGI. The V end was cut by 6 bases, the J end by 3 bases, with 15 bases between. This CDR3 comprises 15 residues. This CDR3 reads CASRRDKGANQPQHF. CDR3 coding DNA: TGTGCCAGCAGGCGCGACAAAGGGGCCAATCAGCCCCAGCATTTT.

The chain employs TRBV7-3 and TRBJ2-1; 11 bases align to TRBD2. The germline gives CDR1 SGHTA, CDR2 FQGTGA. With 5 bases clipped from V and 2 bases from J, the junction kept 5 bases outside the gene matches. CDR3 length equals 16 residues. CDR3 sequence: CASSLELAGAYNEQFF. CDR3 bases: TGTGCCAGCAGCCTGGAACTAGCGGGAGCCTACAATGAGCAGTTCTTC.

The count of this clone is one. CDR3 protein: CASSLDLAALYNEQFF. For the CDR3, the DNA is TGTGCCAGCAGCTTGGATCTAGCCGCACTTTACAATGAGCAGTTCTTC. The J gene is TRBJ2-1, the V gene TRBV5-4; tentatively, D is TRBD2 (5 bases). Trimming stripped 0 bases from V and 4 bases from J, with 14 bases between. In germline, CDR1 is SGHNT, CDR2 YYREEE (reference sequence). This CDR3 region has 16 residues.

The gene calls are TRBV7-2 and TRBJ2-5, with 7 positions matching TRBD1. The germline V gene has CDR1 SGHTA and CDR2 FQGNSA. The CDR3 covers 17 residues. The V and J ends lost 1 base and 2 bases, in that order; junction bases with no gene match: 10. The CDR3 loop is CASSLETGSLGQETQYF. In DNA form, the CDR3 reads TGTGCCAGCAGCTTAGAGACAGGGTCCCTAGGGCAAGAGACCCAGTACTTC.

The chain employs TRBV28 and TRBJ2-7, with D possibly called TRBD1 or TRBD2 (5 bases each). The CDR3 spans 16 residues. V lost 6 bases and J 2 bases, leaving 20 bases between the germline ends. The germline V gene has CDR1 MDHEN and CDR2 SYDVKM. The CDR3 sequence is CASSLNSGTYTYEQYF. The CDR3, as DNA: TGTGCCAGCAGCTTAAATTCCGGGACCTATACCTACGAGCAGTACTTC.

The chain carries TRBV9 and TRBJ1-5; TRBD1 might be the D (6 bases). Germline V gene sequence: CDR1 SGDLS, CDR2 YYNGEE. The CDR3 loop spans 16 amino acids. Trimming stripped 4 bases from V and 0 bases from J, with 14 bases between. CDR3 coding DNA: TGTGCCAGCAGCCCGGGGGCAGGGGCTAGCAATCAGCCCCAGCATTTT. This translates into CASSPGAGASNQPQHF.

This clone was seen just once. The V call is TRBV5-1, the J call TRBJ2-7; D might be TRBD2 (5 bases). CDR3 length: 14 amino acids. V was cut by 2 bases and J by 1 base, with 10 bases left in between. Germline values: CDR1 SGHRS, CDR2 YFSETQ. The DNA of the CDR3 is TGCGCCAGCAGCTTTGCCAGCGGATCCTACGAGCAGTACTTC. Residues: CASSFASGSYEQYF.

J is TRBJ1-2 and V is TRBV11-2; D is possibly TRBD1 (5 bases). The CDR3 length is 13 residues. Per the germline V gene, CDR1 is SGHAT and CDR2 is FQNNGV. Trimming took 3 bases from V and 5 from J, leaving 10 bases between them. CDR3 residues: CASSLGQEYGYTF. The CDR3 nucleotides are TGTGCCAGCAGCTTGGGGCAGGAATATGGCTACACCTTC.

The rearrangement uses TRBV15 and TRBJ1-1; a possible D gene is TRBD1 (6 bases). Germline-derived CDR1 and CDR2 are LNHNV and YYDKDF (reference sequence). V shed 0 bases and J shed 2 bases, with 13 bases lying between them. This CDR3 contains 16 residues. The CDR3 loop reads CATSREGQLLNTEAFF. CDR3 nucleotide sequence: TGTGCCACCAGCAGAGAGGGACAATTATTAAACACTGAAGCTTTCTTT.

The chain uses TRBV9 and TRBJ2-2; D is uncertain. CDR1 is SGDLS, CDR2 YYNGEE, per germline. This CDR3 spans 15 amino acids. V dropped 4 bases and J dropped 1 base, with 11 bases sitting between them. The CDR3 DNA reads as TGTGCCAGCAGCCCCCGGACCTTGAACACCGGGGAGCTGTTTTTT. Amino acids: CASSPRTLNTGELFF.

CDR3 protein: CASSQRARETQYF. For the CDR3, the DNA is TGTGCCAGCAGCCAAAGGGCCAGAGAGACGCAGTATTTT. The chain couples TRBV7-2 to TRBJ2-3; D not resolved. The CDR3 spans 13 residues. The germline V gene encodes CDR1 SGHTA and CDR2 FQGNSA. V was shortened by 5 bases and J by 9 bases, with 15 bases between the two germline ends. The complete variable domain, with remaining parts taken from reference TRBV7-2 and TRBJ2-3, reads GAGVSQSPSNKVTEKGKDVELRCDPISGHTALYWYRQSLGQGLEFLIYFQGNSAPDKSGLPSDRFSAERTGGSVSTLTIQRTQQEDSAVYLCASSQRARETQYFGPGTRLTVL.

The chain employs TRBV27 and TRBJ2-7; tentative D call: TRBD2 (5 bases). Trimming removed 3 bases at V and 8 bases at J, with 11 bases between. The CDR3 extends over 12 amino acids. The germline V gene encodes CDR1 MNHEY and CDR2 SMNVEV (reference sequence). CDR3 residues: CASSFPRGKQYF. In nucleotides, the CDR3 is TGTGCCAGCAGTTTCCCACGGGGAAAGCAGTACTTC.

V and J are TRBV28 and TRBJ1-1; a possible D gene is TRBD1 (6 bases). The V gene's germline CDR1 is MDHEN and CDR2 SYDVKM. This CDR3 spans 12 amino acids. V gave up 3 bases and J gave up 7 bases, with 9 bases separating them. The CDR3 here is CASSFGQIEAFF. CDR3 bases: TGTGCCAGCAGTTTCGGACAGATTGAAGCTTTCTTT.

This chain links TRBV2 with TRBJ1-5; no firm D call. This CDR3 has 15 residues. V was trimmed by 7 bases and J by 0 bases, leaving 13 bases between them. Germline CDR1 reads SNHLY; CDR2 reads FYNNEI. For the CDR3, the DNA is TGTGCCAGCACCCAGTGGCGGAATAGCAATCAGCCCCAGCATTTT. Protein product: CASTQWRNSNQPQHF.

The CDR3 region has the DNA TGTGCCAGCAGTTTGATACTTACATCACCCCTCCACTTT. Amino acid sequence: CASSLILTSPLHF. The genes are TRBV27 and TRBJ1-6; D gene uncertain. Germline-derived CDR1 and CDR2 are MNHEY and SMNVEV (reference sequence). Trimming shortened V by 3 bases and J by 10 bases, and 10 bases separated the two germline ends. CDR3 length equals 13 residues.